The sequence of this T cell receptor beta chain was determined in a study of OX40 agonist ivuxolimab in advanced cancers. The CDR3 totals 13 residues. V was clipped by 6 bases and J by 6 bases; unmatched bases: 4. Germline V lookup: CDR1 MNHNY, CDR2 SVGAGI (reference sequence). Some clones are missing from TCRdb's copy, which holds only in-frame ones; the method was immunoSEQ multiplex PCR. The top ten clones hold 0.4% to 0.55% of a sample with roughly 70,000 clones, about 90% of them seen once. The source material was CD4+ or CD8+ T cells sorted from blood, sampled in a trial of the OX40 agonist ivuxolimab. The J gene is TRBJ2-2, the V gene TRBV6-6, with TRBD2 matching over 7 bases. The receptor comes from an adult with an advanced solid tumor such as melanoma, head and neck, liver or kidney cancer. CDR3 protein: CASRGAGPGELFF. DNA of the CDR3: TGTGCCAGCAGGGGAGCGGGACCCGGGGAGCTGTTTTTT.